The sequence of this T cell receptor (beta chain) was determined in a study of blood T cell repertoires in COVID-19 (dated by TCRdb to about 2020). Background on the whole study: The collaborator samples originated in the United States, Italy and Spain and spanned the acute and convalescent phases of COVID-19. The material from the prospective study consisted of cDNA or gDNA derived from T cells, B-cell-depleted T cells, or PBMCs. The dataset comprised deeply sampled blood TCRbeta repertoires from subjects exposed to, actively infected with, or recovered from COVID-19. The repertoires were made available in a free public database intended to serve as a resource for research on the immune response to SARS-CoV-2. The samples were drawn from the first 160 participants of the ongoing ImmuneRACE study and from some 1,300 subjects provided by 6 global collaborators. A de-identified subject ID, COVID-19 status, age in years and sex were almost always included in the sample metadata. Where available, HLA class I and class II types were taken from metadata supplied by the sample provider and were not determined by assay-based typing. Points the paper makes about the study in general: The quantity of clinical and demographic metadata differed by source and by participant and was supplied without curation.

In regard to this clone: No antigen is known for it. Base-call qualities are not available, and no considerably larger clone is one nucleotide away.

Whole blood was collected in K2EDTA tubes by collaborating institutions according to the institutions' own protocols. For TCRbeta analysis, collaborator samples were shipped as frozen whole blood, as isolated PBMCs, or as DNA extracted from either sample type. From its cysteine to its phenylalanine, the CDR3 spans 17 amino acids. The retained sequence is limited to the CDR3, 51 bases, with the frame set at the first base. Clipping removes 2 bases from V and 3 bases from J, with 12 as the unmatched junction base count. CDR1 and CDR2 were assigned from the germline V gene as SGHNT and YENEEA. TCRbeta CDR3 regions were amplified from genomic DNA by means of the immunoSEQ Assay, a bias-controlled multiplex PCR. In the source study's methods: The number of nucleated cells in each sample was estimated by amplification of reference gene primers within the assay. To quantify the absolute abundance of each unique TCRbeta CDR3 rearrangement, sequence reads were collapsed and filtered. For each sample, productive Simpson clonality was calculated as the square root of Simpson's diversity index across productive rearrangements. In TCRdb, the immuneACCESS table is reduced to in-frame sequences with V and J assigned. These tables do not hold every clone; where another copy was compared, an unresolved V gene accounts for under half, and the others remain unexplained. V and J calls and clone size are those listed in that table; D and trimming were worked out from the DNA. Across this sample there are about 59,000 clones, with roughly four fifths seen only once. The top ten clones comprise more than 7.5% of the sample.

The V gene is TRBV11-3 and the J gene is TRBJ2-5; 7 bases in between match TRBD2. The source material was peripheral blood. This clonotype was sampled from a human donor in a cohort sampled during active COVID-19. Here is the DNA: TGTGCCAGCAGCTTAAAATGGAATAGCGGGCGTGAAGAGACCCAGTACTTC. This translates into CASSLKWNSGREETQYF.